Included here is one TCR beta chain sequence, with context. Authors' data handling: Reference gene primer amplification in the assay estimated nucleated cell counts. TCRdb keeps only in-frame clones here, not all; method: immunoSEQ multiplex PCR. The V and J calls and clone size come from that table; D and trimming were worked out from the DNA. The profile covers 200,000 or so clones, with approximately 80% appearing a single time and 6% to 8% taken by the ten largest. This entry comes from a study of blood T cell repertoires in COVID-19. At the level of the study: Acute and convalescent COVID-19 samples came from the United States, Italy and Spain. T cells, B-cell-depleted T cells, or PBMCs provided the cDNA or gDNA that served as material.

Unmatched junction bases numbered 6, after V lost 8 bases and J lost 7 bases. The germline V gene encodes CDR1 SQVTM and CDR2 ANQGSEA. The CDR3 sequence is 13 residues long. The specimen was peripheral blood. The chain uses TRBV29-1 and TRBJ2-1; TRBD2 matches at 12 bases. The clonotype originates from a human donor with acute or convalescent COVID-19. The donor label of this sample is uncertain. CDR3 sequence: CSSTSGSGNEQFF. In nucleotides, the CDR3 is TGCAGCTCGACTAGCGGGAGTGGGAATGAGCAGTTCTTC.